This T cell receptor beta chain originates from a study of cytomegalovirus exposure and HLA in healthy donors. Turning to the study itself: A subsequent analysis reported that the 110 or so validation repertoires were produced on the same platform that had also been used for the 550 to 750 first-cohort repertoires.

Germline lookup yields CDR1 SGHAT and CDR2 FQDESV (reference sequence). This CDR3 has 12 amino acids. Between the trimmed V and J ends, which lost 5 bases and 6 bases, there was a span of 8 bases. Broader study findings: Usually a TCR sequence was rare, but some public TCRs were found in many donors. There were 150 to 200 TCR beta chains listed as cytomegalovirus-associated. The tendency of first-cohort TCR clusters to co-occur in the roughly 120 validation repertoires was the finding of a later analysis.

As for this clone: Its specificity is unknown.

TCRdb keeps only in-frame clones here, not all; method: immunoSEQ multiplex PCR. The top ten clones hold around 1.2% of a sample with around 60,000 clones, 90% to 96% of them seen once. V usage is TRBV11-1 and J usage is TRBJ1-5; D is possibly TRBD1 (5 bases). The sample comprised PBMCs. The clonotype comes from a woman aged 18-35 years in good health and CMV-seronegative. The CDR3 bases are TGTGCCAGCAGCCACGGGGGTCAGCCCCAGCATTTT. It is translated as CASSHGGQPQHF.